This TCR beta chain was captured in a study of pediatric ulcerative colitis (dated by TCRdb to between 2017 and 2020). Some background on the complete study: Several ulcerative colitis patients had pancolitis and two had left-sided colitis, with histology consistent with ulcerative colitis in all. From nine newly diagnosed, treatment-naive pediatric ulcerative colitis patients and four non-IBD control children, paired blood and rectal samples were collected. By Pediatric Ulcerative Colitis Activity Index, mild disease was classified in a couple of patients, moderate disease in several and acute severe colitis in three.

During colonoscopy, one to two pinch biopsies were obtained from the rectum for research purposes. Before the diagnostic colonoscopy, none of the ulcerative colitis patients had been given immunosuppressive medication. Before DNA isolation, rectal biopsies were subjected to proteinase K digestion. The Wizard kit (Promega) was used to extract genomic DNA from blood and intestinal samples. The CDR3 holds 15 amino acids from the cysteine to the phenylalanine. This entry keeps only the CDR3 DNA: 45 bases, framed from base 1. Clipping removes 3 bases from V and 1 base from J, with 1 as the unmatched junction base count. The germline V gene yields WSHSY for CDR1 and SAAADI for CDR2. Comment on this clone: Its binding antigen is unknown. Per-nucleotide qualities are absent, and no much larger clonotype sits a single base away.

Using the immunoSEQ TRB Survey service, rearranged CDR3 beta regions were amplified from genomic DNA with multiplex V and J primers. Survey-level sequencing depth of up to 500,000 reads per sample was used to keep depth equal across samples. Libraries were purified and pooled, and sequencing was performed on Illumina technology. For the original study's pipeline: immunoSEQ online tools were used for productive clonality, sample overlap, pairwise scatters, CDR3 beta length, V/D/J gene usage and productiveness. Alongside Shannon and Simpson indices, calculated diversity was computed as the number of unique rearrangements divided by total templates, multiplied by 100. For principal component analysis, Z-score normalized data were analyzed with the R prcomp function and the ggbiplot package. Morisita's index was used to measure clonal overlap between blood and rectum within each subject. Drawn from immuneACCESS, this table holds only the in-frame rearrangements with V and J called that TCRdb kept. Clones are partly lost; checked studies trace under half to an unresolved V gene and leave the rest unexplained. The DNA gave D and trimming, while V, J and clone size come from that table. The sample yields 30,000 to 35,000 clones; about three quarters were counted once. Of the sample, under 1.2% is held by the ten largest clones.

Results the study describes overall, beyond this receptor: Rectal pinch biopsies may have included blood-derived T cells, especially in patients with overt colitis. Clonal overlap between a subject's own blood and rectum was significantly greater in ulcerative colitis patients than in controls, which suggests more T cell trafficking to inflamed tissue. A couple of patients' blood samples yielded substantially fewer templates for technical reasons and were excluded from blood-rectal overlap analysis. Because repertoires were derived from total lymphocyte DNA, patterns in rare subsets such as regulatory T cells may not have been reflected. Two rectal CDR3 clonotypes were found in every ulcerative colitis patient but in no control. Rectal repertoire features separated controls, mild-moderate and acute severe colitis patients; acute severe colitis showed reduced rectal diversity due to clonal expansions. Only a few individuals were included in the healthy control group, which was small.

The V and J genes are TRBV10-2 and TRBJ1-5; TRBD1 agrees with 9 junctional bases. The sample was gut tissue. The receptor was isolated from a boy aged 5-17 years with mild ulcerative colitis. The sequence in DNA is TGCGCCAGCAGTGACGGACAGGGGAGCAATCAGCCCCAGCATTTT. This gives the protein CASSDGQGSNQPQHF.